This T cell receptor (beta chain) was captured in a study of T cell repertoires in cytomegalovirus infection. Study context: Evidence of both CMV infection and a matching HLA type came from public TCR beta signatures.

A word on this clonotype: The antigen is unknown.

Trimming removed 2 bases from V and 0 bases from J, with 11 bases in between. The CDR3 contains 15 residues. Germline V lookup: CDR1 DFQATT, CDR2 SNEGSKA (reference sequence). General study points: There were HLA-C-restricted CMV-specific TCR beta clonotypes dominating the ex vivo response.

TCRdb passed the reads through MiXCR, listing each CDR3 protein once. The sample gives over 150,000 distinct CDR3 sequences, about 17% of which show up once; 20% to 25% is in the top ten. The sample was CD8+ T cells from PBMCs. The sequence came from a human donor in good health (CMV status not recorded). Some clones in this sample may be carry-over from other donors' samples. The J gene is TRBJ2-1, the V gene TRBV20-1, with D unresolved. DNA for the CDR3: TGCAGTGCTAGACTCGACACGAGCTCCTACAATGAGCAGTTCTTC. Its translation: CSARLDTSSYNEQFF.